These 32 T cell receptor beta chains were sequenced from one sample in a study of T cells after yellow fever vaccination (dated by TCRdb to between 2018 and 2020). To prepare the library, 5' RACE was applied. Data came from an Illumina HiSeq 2500. TCRdb reworked the public reads: Q25 trimming with fastp, MiXCR clone assembly, productive beta chains retained. Rows merge per CDR3 protein into single entries with the most common DNA and genes. For this sample the table gives 500,000 to 650,000 distinct CDR3 sequences, of which less than 20% were detected only once. The ten most abundant clones make up around a sixth of the sample. This specimen's treatment or condition label, interpreted: live attenuated yellow fever vaccine strain. Sequencing was performed on PBMCs, taken 5 days after the first yellow fever vaccination. The source of these receptors is a young man who received the YFV17D yellow fever vaccine.

The sample holds many counts of this clonotype. The gene calls are TRBV10-2 and TRBJ2-7, with 8 nucleotides matching TRBD1. From germline, CDR1 is WSHSY and CDR2 SAAADI. CDR3 length: 14 amino acids. The V segment lost 6 bases and the J segment 7 bases; nucleotides outside the gene matches: 11. CDR3 in DNA: TGCGCCAGCAGCCCGGGACAGGCTCTTAGGGAGCAGTACTTC. This gives the protein CASSPGQALREQYF.

In the case of this clonotype: Mismatch with germline at one junction end may stem from a read error. The chain combines TRBV7-7 with TRBJ2-5; D not certain. CDR1 and CDR2 (germline): SSHAT, FNYEAQ (reference sequence). The CDR3 runs 14 residues. CDR3 residues: CASSLGINQETQYF. CDR3 nucleotides: TGTGCTAGCAGCTTAGGAATAAACCAAGAGACCCAGTACTTC.

The V and J genes are TRBV12-3 or TRBV12-4 and TRBJ1-5; D unresolved. This CDR3 region has 14 residues. Trimming left V 5 bases short and J 3 bases short, with 11 bases between. CDR3 protein: CASSPDGINQPQHF. CDR3 DNA sequence: TGTGCCAGCAGTCCGGACGGAATCAATCAGCCCCAGCATTTT.

This clonotype appeared many times. The rearrangement joins TRBV12-3 or TRBV12-4 to TRBJ2-3; TRBD2 matches 14 bases. The CDR3 is 15 residues long. The V and J ends lost 6 bases and 4 bases, in that order; junction bases with no gene match: 3. The CDR3 loop is CASSPGLAGADTQYF. Here the CDR3 DNA reads TGTGCCAGCAGCCCGGGACTAGCGGGGGCAGATACGCAGTATTTT.

This clonotype has a handful of counts. This chain connects TRBV7-8 to TRBJ1-1; D not certain. Germline CDR1 SGHVS, CDR2 FQNEAQ. CDR3 length: 16 residues. V lost 2 bases, J lost 3 bases, and 16 bases lay in between. In nucleotides, the CDR3 is TGTGCCAGCAGCTTAAGATATATGGGCACCGACACTGAAGCTTTCTTT. Its protein product is CASSLRYMGTDTEAFF.

The chain recombines TRBV18 with TRBJ2-7; 8 positions match TRBD2. Germline assignment: CDR1 KGHSH and CDR2 LQKENI. The CDR3 loop spans 17 amino acids. Trimming at V came to 6 bases and at J to 0 bases, leaving 13 bases not matched to a gene. CDR3 loop: CASSRAPQRGNSYEQYF. CDR3 nucleotides: TGTGCCAGCTCTCGGGCCCCCCAGCGGGGGAACTCCTACGAGCAGTACTTC.

This clonotype was detected a few times. The rearrangement joins TRBV6-2 or TRBV6-3 to TRBJ1-1; D uncertain. Germline V gene lookup returns CDR1 MNHEY and CDR2 SVGEGT. Trimming pared 9 bases from V and 1 base from J, leaving 24 bases between. This CDR3 comprises 17 residues. Here the CDR3 DNA reads TGTGCCAGGCCACGACTGGGCCAATACCCCGCGAACACTGAAGCTTTCTTT. This gives the protein CARPRLGQYPANTEAFF.

This clonotype came up a few times. V usage is TRBV20-1 and J usage is TRBJ1-2; weak D call: TRBD1 (5 bases). The CDR3 has 12 residues. Deletions cut 2 bases from V and 5 bases from J, with 9 bases between. Germline V gives CDR1 DFQATT, CDR2 SNEGSKA (reference sequence). In nucleotides, the CDR3 is TGCAGTGCTAGAACAGGCCTGTATGGCTACACCTTC. Its translation is CSARTGLYGYTF.

In its sample, this clonotype was seen a few times. The chain links TRBV7-2 to TRBJ1-2, with 7 bases matching TRBD1. The trim removed 5 bases at V and 8 bases at J, leaving 11 bases unmatched. Germline assignment: CDR1 SGHTA and CDR2 FQGNSA. The CDR3 consists of 14 residues. CDR3 nucleotides: TGTGCCAGCAGCCCCAAGACAGGGCTTGGGGGCTACACCTTC. Translated: CASSPKTGLGGYTF. The complete variable domain, with remaining parts taken from reference TRBV7-2 and TRBJ1-2, reads GAGVSQSPSNKVTEKGKDVELRCDPISGHTALYWYRQSLGQGLEFLIYFQGNSAPDKSGLPSDRFSAERTGGSVSTLTIQRTQQEDSAVYLCASSPKTGLGGYTFGSGTRLTVV.

This chain connects TRBV2 to TRBJ2-7; 7 nucleotides match TRBD1. The V and J ends lost 5 bases and 1 base, in that order; junction bases with no gene match: 8. The CDR3 sequence is 15 residues long. From germline, CDR1 is SNHLY and CDR2 FYNNEI. CDR3 nucleotides: TGTGCCAGCAGTACAGGGGCCTCTTTTTCCTACGAGCAGTACGTC. This sequence encodes CASSTGASFSYEQYV.

V is TRBV12-3 or TRBV12-4 and J is TRBJ2-1; D call uncertain. The length of the CDR3 is 14 residues. Trimming took 2 bases from V and 4 from J, leaving 9 bases between them. DNA for the CDR3: TGTGCCAGCAGTTTATCTCTCCAGTACAATGAGCAGTTCTTC. This translates into CASSLSLQYNEQFF.

This clonotype was seen a handful of times. CDR3 sequence: CASSPLISSTDTQYF. The DNA of the CDR3 is TGTGCCAGCAGCCCCTTAATTTCTAGCACAGATACGCAGTATTTT. The chain combines TRBV6-1 with TRBJ2-3; D not certain. V was shortened by 6 bases and J by 0 bases, with 13 bases between the two germline ends. CDR1 is MNHNS and CDR2 is SASEGT in the germline V gene. There are 15 residues in the CDR3.

This clonotype was recorded a few times. The V call is TRBV5-7, the J call TRBJ2-1; 9 positions agree with TRBD1. TRBV5-7 carries the ORF label, with uncertain function. The CDR3 totals 15 residues. V lost 1 base, J lost 7 bases, and 6 bases stayed unmatched. CDR3 in amino acids: CASSLRQGVTNEQFF. CDR3 DNA: TGTGCCAGCAGCTTGAGACAGGGGGTAACGAATGAGCAGTTCTTC.

V usage is TRBV7-9 and J usage is TRBJ2-1; no firm D call. Germline V lookup: CDR1 SEHNR, CDR2 FQNEAQ (reference sequence). This CDR3 has 14 amino acids. Trimming cost V 1 base and J 8 bases, with 12 bases left between them. The CDR3 DNA reads as TGTGCCAGCAGCTTAGTCGGGCTCTTCGATGAGCAGTTCTTC. Translating it yields CASSLVGLFDEQFF.

This clonotype has more than one count but fewer than ten. V usage is TRBV5-1 and J usage is TRBJ2-1, with 10 bases aligning to TRBD1. Germline trimming cut 0 bases from V and 8 bases from J; bases unmatched to any gene: 2. CDR3 size: 14 residues. Looked up from germline, CDR1 is SGHRS and CDR2 is YFSETQ. Here the CDR3 DNA reads TGCGCCAGCAGCTTGGGAGGGACAGGGGATGAGCAGTTCTTC. As protein: CASSLGGTGDEQFF.

This clonotype was found a few times. The chain carries TRBV12-3 or TRBV12-4 and TRBJ1-1; D is perhaps TRBD1 (5 bases). This CDR3 contains 14 residues. The V end lost 3 bases, the J end lost 1 base, and 9 bases lay between the germline ends. As DNA, the CDR3 is TGTGCCAGCAGTTTCGGGACCAAGAACACTGAAGCTTTCTTT. It encodes CASSFGTKNTEAFF.

This clonotype was picked up many times. The chain couples TRBV10-3 to TRBJ2-2; 8 positions agree with TRBD2. After removal of 6 bases from V and 0 bases from J, the junction contained 3 bases not matched to a gene. CDR1 and CDR2 from the germline V gene are ENHRY and SYGVKD. This CDR3 has 15 amino acids. CDR3 sequence reads: CAISVSGANTGELFF. In DNA form, the CDR3 reads TGTGCCATCAGCGTTAGCGGGGCGAACACCGGGGAGCTGTTTTTT.

The V and J genes are TRBV11-2 and TRBJ2-7; D gene uncertain. The V end lost 4 bases, the J end lost 3 bases, and 10 bases lay between the germline ends. This CDR3 has 13 residues. Germline V gene data show CDR1 as SGHAT and CDR2 as FQNNGV. The CDR3 nucleotides read TGTGCCAGCAGCTCACACTACAACTACGAGCAGTACGTC. Its translation is CASSSHYNYEQYV.

This clonotype has only a few counts. The CDR3 DNA follows: TGCGTTGGGAACGGACCCTTTATGAACACTGAAGCTTTCTTT. The encoded protein is CVGNGPFMNTEAFF. The J gene is TRBJ1-1, the V gene TRBV29-1; no definite D call. Germline CDR1 reads SQVTM; CDR2 reads ANQGSEA. CDR3 length: 14 amino acids.

This clonotype has a handful of counts. The V call is TRBV12-3 or TRBV12-4, the J call TRBJ2-7; TRBD1 agrees at 9 bases. J gave up 4 bases and V 6 bases, and 10 bases lay outside the gene matches. This CDR3 has 15 residues. CDR3 sequence reads: CASSAGTGNKYEQYV. As DNA, the CDR3 is TGTGCCAGCAGCGCCGGGACAGGGAATAAGTACGAGCAGTACGTC.

J is TRBJ2-2 and V is TRBV21-1; the D call TRBD2 from the table was never checked on the DNA. TRBV21-1 is a pseudogene locus. The CDR3 runs 14 residues. The CDR3 sequence is CARAVGRLTGELFF. CDR3 coding DNA: TGTGCCAGGGCTGTCGGGAGACTCACCGGGGAGCTGTTTTTT.

This chain joins TRBV18 and TRBJ1-2, with D perhaps TRBD1 (5 bases). V shed 2 bases and J shed 4 bases, with 8 bases lying between them. The CDR3 is made up of 13 amino acids. Germline V gene lookup returns CDR1 KGHSH and CDR2 LQKENI. The CDR3 spells CASSPDRIYGYTF. In nucleotides, the CDR3 is TGTGCCAGCTCACCAGACAGAATCTATGGCTACACCTTC.

The V call is TRBV4-1, the J call TRBJ2-7, with 8 bases aligning to TRBD2. This CDR3 contains 16 residues. Germline V gene lookup returns CDR1 MGHRA and CDR2 YSYEKL. The junction had 12 bases not matched to a gene; V was cut back by 3 bases and J by 5 bases. This chain's CDR3 is CASSQRPGTRGDEQYF. DNA of the CDR3: TGCGCCAGCAGCCAGAGACCCGGGACTAGGGGCGACGAGCAGTACTTC.

In DNA, the CDR3 is TGTGCCAGCAGCCCCCTAAGAAGAAACACCATATATTTT. It encodes CASSPLRRNTIYF. This chain uses TRBV14 with TRBJ1-3; D gene unclear. CDR3 length: 13 amino acids. The V end was cut by 4 bases, the J end by 5 bases, with 9 bases between. Germline V gene sequence: CDR1 SGHDN, CDR2 FVKESK.

The chain combines TRBV5-1 with TRBJ2-4; D gene uncertain. The CDR3 covers 14 residues. Germline assignment: CDR1 SGHRS and CDR2 YFSETQ. V lost 1 base, J lost 3 bases, and 8 bases lay in between. The CDR3 spells CASSLSFGKNIQYF. CDR3 bases: TGCGCCAGCAGCTTGTCGTTTGGCAAAAACATTCAGTACTTC.

This clonotype appeared a few times. J is TRBJ1-4 and V is TRBV4-3, with D hard to call. Trimming removed 0 bases at V and 4 bases at J, with 15 bases between. The germline gives CDR1 LGHNA, CDR2 YSLEER. The CDR3 covers 17 residues. The CDR3 loop is CASSQDTGFIGNEKLFF. CDR3 bases: TGCGCCAGCAGCCAAGATACCGGGTTCATCGGTAATGAAAAACTGTTTTTT.

The rearrangement uses TRBV7-2 and TRBJ1-1, with D unclear. Trimming took 2 bases from V and 11 from J, leaving 21 bases between them. There are 15 residues in the CDR3. CDR1 and CDR2 (germline): SGHTA, FQGNSA. The DNA for the CDR3 is TGTGCCAGCAGCTTATCGGTGGTCGAACCTGTTTGGGCTTTCTTT. This gives the protein CASSLSVVEPVWAFF. The full variable domain, with the rest looked up from reference TRBV7-2 and TRBJ1-1, is GAGVSQSPSNKVTEKGKDVELRCDPISGHTALYWYRQSLGQGLEFLIYFQGNSAPDKSGLPSDRFSAERTGGSVSTLTIQRTQQEDSAVYLCASSLSVVEPVWAFFGQGTRLTVV.

The chain couples TRBV2 to TRBJ2-7; 10 nucleotides agree with TRBD2. CDR3 length equals 12 residues. V lost 8 bases, J lost 4 bases, and 2 bases stayed unmatched. CDR1 is SNHLY and CDR2 is FYNNEI in the germline V gene. The CDR3 nucleotides read TGTGCCAGCCAGACTAGCGGGTACGAGCAGTACTTC. Its translation is CASQTSGYEQYF.

This rearrangement joins TRBV18 to TRBJ2-6; 7 nucleotides agree with TRBD1. Germline loops: CDR1 KGHSH, CDR2 LQKENI. V gave up 1 base and J gave up 2 bases; unmatched junction bases: 5. CDR3 size: 17 residues. CDR3 region: CASSPQGASPGANVLTF. For the CDR3, the DNA is TGTGCCAGCTCACCACAGGGGGCTAGTCCTGGGGCCAACGTCCTGACTTTC.

This clonotype was detected a few times. The chain links TRBV20-1 to TRBJ1-5; the D is unclear. The CDR3 is 12 amino acids. The germline gives CDR1 DFQATT, CDR2 SNEGSKA (reference sequence). V gave up 0 bases and J gave up 5 bases, with 5 bases separating them. The CDR3: CSAREGYQPQHF. The CDR3 DNA reads TGCAGTGCTAGAGAAGGGTATCAGCCCCAGCATTTT.

This clonotype has just a few counts. The chain carries TRBV6-2 or TRBV6-3 and TRBJ1-5; D is uncertain. Germline assignment: CDR1 MNHEY and CDR2 SVGEGT. V was trimmed by 3 bases and J by 3 bases, leaving 9 bases between them. CDR3 length equals 14 residues. CDR3 sequence: CASSYGRSNQPQHF. Written as DNA, the CDR3 is TGTGCCAGCAGTTATGGACGGTCCAATCAGCCCCAGCATTTT.

This clonotype came up many times. The gene calls are TRBV27 and TRBJ1-2; maybe TRBD1 (6 bases). This CDR3 region has 12 residues. Trimming stripped 5 bases from V and 8 bases from J, with 12 bases between. Looked up from germline, CDR1 is MNHEY and CDR2 is SMNVEV (reference sequence). In DNA form, the CDR3 reads TGTGCCAGCAGTCCTACAGGGAGAGGCTACACCTTC. It yields the protein CASSPTGRGYTF.